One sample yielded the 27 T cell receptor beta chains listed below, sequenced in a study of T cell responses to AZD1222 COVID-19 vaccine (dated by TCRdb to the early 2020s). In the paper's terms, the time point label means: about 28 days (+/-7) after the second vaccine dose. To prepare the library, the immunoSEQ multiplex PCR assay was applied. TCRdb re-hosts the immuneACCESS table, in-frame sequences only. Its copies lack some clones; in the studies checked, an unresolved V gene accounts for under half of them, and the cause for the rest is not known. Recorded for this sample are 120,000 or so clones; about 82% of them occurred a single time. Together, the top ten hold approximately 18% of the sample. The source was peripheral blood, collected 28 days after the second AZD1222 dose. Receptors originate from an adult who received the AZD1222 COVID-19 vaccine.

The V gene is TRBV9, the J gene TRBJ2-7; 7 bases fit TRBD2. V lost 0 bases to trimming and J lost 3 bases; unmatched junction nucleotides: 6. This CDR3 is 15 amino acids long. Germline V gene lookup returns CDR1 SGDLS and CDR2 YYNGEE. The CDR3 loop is CASSVAVGGGYEQYF. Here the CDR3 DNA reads TGTGCCAGCAGCGTAGCCGTCGGCGGGGGCTACGAGCAGTACTTC.

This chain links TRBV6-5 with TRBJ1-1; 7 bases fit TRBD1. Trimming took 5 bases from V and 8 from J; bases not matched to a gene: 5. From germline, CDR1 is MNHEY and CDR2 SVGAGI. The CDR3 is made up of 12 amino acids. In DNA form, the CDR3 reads TGTGCCAGCAGTAGCCCGGGACAGGAAGCTTTCTTT. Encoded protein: CASSSPGQEAFF.

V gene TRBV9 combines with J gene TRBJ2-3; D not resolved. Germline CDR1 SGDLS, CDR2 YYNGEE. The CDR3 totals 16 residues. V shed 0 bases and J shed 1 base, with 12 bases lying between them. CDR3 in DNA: TGTGCCAGCAGCGTAGGTGTGGACCACGGCACAGATACGCAGTATTTT. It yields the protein CASSVGVDHGTDTQYF.

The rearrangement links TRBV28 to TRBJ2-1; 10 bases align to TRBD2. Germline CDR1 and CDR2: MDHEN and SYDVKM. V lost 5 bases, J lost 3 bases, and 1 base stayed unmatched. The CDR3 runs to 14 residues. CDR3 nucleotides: TGTGCCAGCAGTCTAGCGGGAGTCTACAATGAGCAGTTCTTC. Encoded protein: CASSLAGVYNEQFF.

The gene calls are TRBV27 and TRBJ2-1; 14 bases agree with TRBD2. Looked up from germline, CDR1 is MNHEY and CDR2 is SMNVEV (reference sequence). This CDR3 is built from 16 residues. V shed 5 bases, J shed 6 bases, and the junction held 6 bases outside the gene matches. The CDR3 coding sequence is TGTGCCAGCAGTCGACTAGCGGGAGGGCCCGTCAATGAGCAGTTCTTC. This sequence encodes CASSRLAGGPVNEQFF.

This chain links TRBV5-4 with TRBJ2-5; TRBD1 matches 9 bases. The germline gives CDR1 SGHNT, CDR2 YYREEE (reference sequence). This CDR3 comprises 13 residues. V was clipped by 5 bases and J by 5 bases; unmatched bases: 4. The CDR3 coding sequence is TGTGCCAGCAGGGGGGACAGGGTTGAGACCCAGTACTTC. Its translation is CASRGDRVETQYF.

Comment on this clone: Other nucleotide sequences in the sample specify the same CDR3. As DNA, the CDR3 is TGTGCCAGCAGTCTCCGGGACACTGAAGCTTTCTTT. Translated, it gives CASSLRDTEAFF. J is TRBJ1-1 and V is TRBV5-4, with D unresolved. The CDR3 runs 12 residues. CDR1 SGHNT and CDR2 YYREEE come from the germline V gene (reference sequence). The V gene lost 5 bases and the J gene lost 3 bases, with 8 bases spanning the gap.

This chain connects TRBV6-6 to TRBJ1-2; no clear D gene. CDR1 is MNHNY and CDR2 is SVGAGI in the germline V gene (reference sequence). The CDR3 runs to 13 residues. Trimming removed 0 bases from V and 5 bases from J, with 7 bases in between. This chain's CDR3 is CASSYSERYGYTF. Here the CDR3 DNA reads TGTGCCAGCAGTTACTCGGAAAGATATGGCTACACCTTC.

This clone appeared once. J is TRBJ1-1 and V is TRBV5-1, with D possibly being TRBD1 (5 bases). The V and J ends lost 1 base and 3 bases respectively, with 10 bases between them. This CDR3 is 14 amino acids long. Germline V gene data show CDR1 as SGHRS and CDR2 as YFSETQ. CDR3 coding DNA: TGCGCCAGCAGCTTGAAGGGACGGGACACTGAAGCTTTCTTT. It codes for CASSLKGRDTEAFF.

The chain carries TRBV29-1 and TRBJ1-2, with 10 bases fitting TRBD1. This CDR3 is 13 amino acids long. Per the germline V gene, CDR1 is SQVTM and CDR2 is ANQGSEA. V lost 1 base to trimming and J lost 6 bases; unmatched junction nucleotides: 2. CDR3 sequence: CSVEVDRGNGYTF. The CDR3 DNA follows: TGCAGCGTTGAAGTGGACAGGGGGAATGGCTACACCTTC.

The CDR3: CASSQGRQAQEAFF. CDR3 coding DNA: TGTGCCAGCAGCCAAGGTCGGCAGGCCCAGGAAGCTTTCTTT. The rearrangement uses TRBV3-1 (or the pseudogene TRBV3-2) and TRBJ1-1; D is ambiguous. The CDR3 spans 14 residues. Trimming removed 1 base from V and 8 bases from J, with 14 bases in between. Germline assignment: CDR1 LGHDT and CDR2 YNNKEL (reference sequence).

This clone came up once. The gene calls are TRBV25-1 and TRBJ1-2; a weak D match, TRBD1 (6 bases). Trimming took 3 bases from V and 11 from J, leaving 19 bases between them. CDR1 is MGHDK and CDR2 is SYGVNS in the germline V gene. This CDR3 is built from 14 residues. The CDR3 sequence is CASSEVGGRSRYTF. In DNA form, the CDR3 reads TGTGCCAGCAGTGAGGTAGGGGGGAGGTCCCGGTACACCTTC.

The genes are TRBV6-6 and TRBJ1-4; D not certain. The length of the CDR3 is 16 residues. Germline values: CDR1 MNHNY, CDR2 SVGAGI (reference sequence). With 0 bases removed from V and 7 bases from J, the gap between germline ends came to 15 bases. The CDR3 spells CASSYSWGVGREKLFF. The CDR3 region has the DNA TGTGCCAGCAGTTACTCATGGGGAGTGGGCCGTGAAAAACTGTTTTTT.

The CDR3 nucleotides are TGCGCCAGCAGCCACCCGTACACGGGTGTCACAGATACGCAGTATTTT. Encoded protein: CASSHPYTGVTDTQYF. The genes are TRBV4-1 and TRBJ2-3; D gene uncertain. The CDR3 sequence is 16 residues long. Germline CDR1 and CDR2: MGHRA and YSYEKL. Between the trimmed V and J ends, which lost 3 bases and 2 bases, there was a span of 15 bases.

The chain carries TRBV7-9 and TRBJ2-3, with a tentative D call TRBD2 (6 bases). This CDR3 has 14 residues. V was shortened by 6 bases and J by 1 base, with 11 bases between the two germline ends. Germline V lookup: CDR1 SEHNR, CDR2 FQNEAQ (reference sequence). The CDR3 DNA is TGTGCCAGCAGGCTGGGGGGTGGCACAGATACGCAGTATTTT. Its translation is CASRLGGGTDTQYF.

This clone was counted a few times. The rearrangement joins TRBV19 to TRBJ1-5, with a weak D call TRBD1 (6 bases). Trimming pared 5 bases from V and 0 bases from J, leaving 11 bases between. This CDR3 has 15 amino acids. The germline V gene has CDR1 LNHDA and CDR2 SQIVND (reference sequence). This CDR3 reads CASSAGQLSNQPQHF. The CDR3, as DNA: TGTGCCAGTAGTGCGGGACAACTTAGCAATCAGCCCCAGCATTTT.

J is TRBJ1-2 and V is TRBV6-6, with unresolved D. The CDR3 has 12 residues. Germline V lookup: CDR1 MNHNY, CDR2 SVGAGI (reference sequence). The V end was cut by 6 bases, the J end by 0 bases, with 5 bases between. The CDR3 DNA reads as TGTGCCAGCAGCGCGACTAACTATGGCTACACCTTC. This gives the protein CASSATNYGYTF.

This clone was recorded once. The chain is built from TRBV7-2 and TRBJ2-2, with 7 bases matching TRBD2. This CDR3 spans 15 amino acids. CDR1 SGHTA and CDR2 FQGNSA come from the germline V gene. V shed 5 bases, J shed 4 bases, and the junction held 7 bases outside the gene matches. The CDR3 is CASSVEAGITGELFF. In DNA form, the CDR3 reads TGTGCCAGCAGCGTAGAAGCGGGAATCACCGGGGAGCTGTTTTTT.

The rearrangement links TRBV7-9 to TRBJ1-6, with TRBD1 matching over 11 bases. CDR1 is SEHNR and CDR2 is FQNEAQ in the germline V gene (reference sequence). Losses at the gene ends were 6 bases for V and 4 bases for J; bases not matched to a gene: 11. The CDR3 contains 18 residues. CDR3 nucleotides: TGTGCCAGCAGACCCAACATCGGGACAGGGGGTTATAATTCACCCCTCCACTTT. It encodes CASRPNIGTGGYNSPLHF.

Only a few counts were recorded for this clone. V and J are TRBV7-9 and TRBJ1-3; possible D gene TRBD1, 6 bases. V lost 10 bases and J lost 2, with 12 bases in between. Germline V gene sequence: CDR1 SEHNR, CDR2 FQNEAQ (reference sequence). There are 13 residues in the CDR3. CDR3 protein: CAISGGPGNTIYF. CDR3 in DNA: TGTGCCATCAGTGGGGGCCCTGGAAACACCATATATTTT.

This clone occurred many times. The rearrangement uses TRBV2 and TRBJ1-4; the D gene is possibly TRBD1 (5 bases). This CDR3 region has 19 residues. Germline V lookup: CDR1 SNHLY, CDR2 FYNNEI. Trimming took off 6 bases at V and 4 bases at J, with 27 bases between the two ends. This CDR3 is CASRVPAPTRDLVNEKLFF. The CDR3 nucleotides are TGTGCCAGCAGAGTGCCCGCACCCACCAGGGACCTTGTTAATGAAAAACTGTTTTTT.

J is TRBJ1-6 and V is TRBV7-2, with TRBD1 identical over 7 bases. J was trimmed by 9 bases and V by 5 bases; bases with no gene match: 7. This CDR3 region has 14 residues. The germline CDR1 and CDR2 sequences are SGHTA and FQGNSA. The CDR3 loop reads CASSLGQKSSPLHF. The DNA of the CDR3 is TGTGCCAGCAGCCTGGGACAGAAAAGTTCACCCCTCCACTTT.

This chain's CDR3 is CASSHNNQPQHF. The CDR3 DNA reads TGTGCCAGCAGCCACAACAATCAGCCCCAGCATTTT. The chain couples TRBV7-8 to TRBJ1-5; unclear D gene. The V gene lost 5 bases and the J gene lost 3 bases, with 5 bases spanning the gap. The CDR3 totals 12 residues. Germline V lookup: CDR1 SGHVS, CDR2 FQNEAQ.

CDR3 protein: CASSLLSPGQGVSGNTIYF. For the CDR3, the DNA is TGTGCCAGCAGCTTACTCAGTCCGGGACAGGGGGTTTCCGGAAACACCATATATTTT. The chain uses TRBV7-3 and TRBJ1-3; 11 positions agree with TRBD1. The germline gives CDR1 SGHTA, CDR2 FQGTGA. The CDR3 sequence is 19 residues long. V lost 2 bases to trimming and J lost 4 bases; unmatched junction nucleotides: 13.

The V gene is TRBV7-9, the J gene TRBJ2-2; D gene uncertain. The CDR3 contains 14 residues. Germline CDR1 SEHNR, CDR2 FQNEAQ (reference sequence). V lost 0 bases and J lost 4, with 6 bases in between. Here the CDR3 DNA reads TGTGCCAGCAGCTTAGCCAGGAGCACCGGGGAGCTGTTTTTT. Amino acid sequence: CASSLARSTGELFF.

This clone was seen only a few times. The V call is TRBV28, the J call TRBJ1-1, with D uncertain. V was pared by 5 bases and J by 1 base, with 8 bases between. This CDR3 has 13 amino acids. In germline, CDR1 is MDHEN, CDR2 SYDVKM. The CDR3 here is CASSPPGNTEAFF. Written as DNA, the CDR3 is TGTGCCAGCAGTCCCCCAGGGAACACTGAAGCTTTCTTT.

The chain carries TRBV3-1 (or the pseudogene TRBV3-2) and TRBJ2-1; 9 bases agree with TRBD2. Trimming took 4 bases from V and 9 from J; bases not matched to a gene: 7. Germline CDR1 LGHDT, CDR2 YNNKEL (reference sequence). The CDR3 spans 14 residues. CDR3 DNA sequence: TGTGCCAGCAGCCTTGGACTAGCGTTCGGTGAGCAGTTCTTC. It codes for CASSLGLAFGEQFF.